This T cell receptor (beta chain) emerged from a study of blood T cell repertoires in COVID-19. Produced via immunoSEQ multiplex PCR; TCRdb's table is partial and in-frame only. The sample has more than 90,000 clones; 70% to 90% are singletons. The CDR3 runs 15 residues. Germline V gene sequence: CDR1 SNHLY, CDR2 FYNNEI. Germline trimming cut 4 bases from V and 4 bases from J; bases unmatched to any gene: 1. Sequencing used peripheral blood. The clonotype comes from a human donor in a cohort sampled during active COVID-19. The V and J genes are TRBV2 and TRBJ2-2; TRBD2 agrees at 12 bases. The CDR3 sequence: CASSGLAGATGELFF. The CDR3 nucleotides read TGTGCCAGCAGTGGACTAGCGGGGGCCACCGGGGAGCTGTTTTTT.